These T cell receptor beta chains were read from a single sample in a study of blood T cell repertoires in COVID-19. Using immunoSEQ multiplex PCR, the repertoire was profiled, and TCRdb retains in-frame clones only, with some absent. The sample has 300,000 to 450,000 clones, about 90% seen once. The sample was PBMCs or T cells enriched from blood (not recorded which). The receptors stem from a woman aged 30 to 39 who had recovered from COVID-19. The CDR3 runs from the conserved cysteine through the conserved F or W. D genes are given only for firm matches. Expanded clones are given a class, and other clones once, few, many or no size at all.

j_call | clone_size | d_call | v_call | cdr3_aa | cdr3_nt
TRBJ1-6 | . | . | TRBV7-9 | CASDRGEALHF | TGTGCCAGCGACAGAGGGGAGGCCCTCCACTTT
TRBJ1-6 | . | . | TRBV9 | CASSAETVNSPLHF | TGTGCCAGCAGCGCCGAAACAGTGAATTCACCCCTCCACTTT
TRBJ1-4 | . | . | TRBV28 | CASSLQGTTLFF | TGTGCCAGCAGCCTACAGGGTACAACACTGTTTTTT
TRBJ2-7 | . | . | TRBV28 | CASSPDDLRGPGVGTYEQYF | TGTGCCAGCAGTCCTGACGACTTACGAGGCCCGGGAGTAGGGACCTACGAGCAGTACTTC
TRBJ1-4 | . | . | TRBV5-1 | CASSVDGGKLFF | TGCGCCAGCAGCGTGGACGGGGGAAAACTGTTTTTT
TRBJ2-3 | . | TRBD2 | TRBV19 | CASSRVAGDRYTQYF | TGTGCCAGTAGCCGCGTAGCGGGGGACCGATATACGCAGTATTTT
TRBJ1-1 | . | . | TRBV28 | CASSLSGGRTAVPEAFF | TGTGCCAGCAGTTTATCGGGGGGCCGGACGGCAGTCCCTGAAGCTTTCTTT
TRBJ1-6 | . | TRBD1 | TRBV18 | CASSPLQGADSPLHF | TGTGCCAGCTCACCACTGCAGGGGGCGGATTCACCCCTCCACTTT
TRBJ1-5 | . | TRBD1 | TRBV28 | CASSSSMGQGAGGNQPQHF | TGTGCCAGCAGTTCTTCTATGGGACAGGGGGCGGGGGGCAATCAGCCCCAGCATTTT
TRBJ2-7 | . | TRBD1 | TRBV12-3/TRBV12-4 | CASSRDSPYEQYF | TGTGCCAGCAGTCGGGACAGCCCCTACGAGCAGTACTTC
TRBJ2-1 | once | TRBD2 | TRBV19 | CASSRGLAGAHNEQFF | TGTGCCAGTAGTAGGGGGCTAGCGGGGGCGCACAATGAGCAGTTCTTC
TRBJ1-6 | . | TRBD1 | TRBV28 | CASSRRAGQGNSPLHF | TGTGCCAGCAGTCGAAGGGCGGGACAGGGTAATTCACCCCTCCACTTT
TRBJ2-3 | . | TRBD2 | TRBV2 | CASRDDLAGGGDTQYF | TGTGCCAGCAGGGACGATCTAGCGGGGGGAGGGGATACGCAGTATTTT
TRBJ2-5 | once | TRBD1 | TRBV28 | CASSFHPGQGSETQYF | TGTGCCAGCAGTTTCCACCCGGGACAGGGGTCAGAGACCCAGTACTTC
TRBJ1-4 | . | . | TRBV10-2 | CASKRRANEKLFF | TGCGCCAGCAAGCGCAGAGCTAATGAAAAACTGTTTTTT
TRBJ1-6 | . | . | TRBV5-5 | CASSWGSQQSPLHF | TGTGCCAGCAGCTGGGGCTCCCAACAATCACCCCTCCACTTT
TRBJ2-1 | . | TRBD2 | TRBV4-1 | CASSQDSPAGAYNEQFF | TGCGCCAGCAGCCAAGATTCCCCAGCGGGGGCCTACAATGAGCAGTTCTTC
TRBJ2-7 | . | . | TRBV5-1 | CASSLAAGFDEQYF | TGCGCCAGCAGCTTGGCCGCAGGGTTCGACGAGCAGTACTTC
TRBJ2-7 | . | TRBD1 | TRBV29-1 | CSVRPPGAGQGAAEQYF | TGCAGCGTTCGTCCCCCGGGGGCGGGACAGGGGGCGGCCGAGCAGTACTTC
TRBJ1-5 | . | TRBD1 | TRBV19 | CASSMLGTGNQPQHF | TGTGCCAGTAGTATGTTGGGGACAGGCAATCAGCCCCAGCATTTT
TRBJ2-1 | once | . | TRBV24-1 | CATSTSGPDGADEQFF | TGTGCCACCAGTACGAGCGGTCCGGACGGCGCCGATGAGCAGTTCTTC
TRBJ2-3 | . | . | TRBV28 | CASTPRGSYTDTQYF | TGTGCCAGCACTCCCCGGGGATCCTACACAGATACGCAGTATTTT
TRBJ2-2 | . | . | TRBV6-6 | CASSFRETNTGELFF | TGTGCCAGCAGTTTCCGGGAGACGAACACCGGGGAGCTGTTTTTT
TRBJ2-5 | . | . | TRBV11-2 | CASSLVSPQETQYF | TGTGCCAGCAGCTTAGTGTCTCCTCAAGAGACCCAGTACTTC
TRBJ1-3 | few | . | TRBV28 | CASSATYGHSGNTIYF | TGTGCCAGCAGCGCGACATATGGACACTCTGGAAACACCATATATTTT
TRBJ2-1 | . | TRBD2 | TRBV4-1 | CASSQVGRGLAGGQSPYNEQFF | TGCGCCAGCAGCCAAGTCGGAAGGGGACTAGCGGGGGGGCAGAGCCCCTACAATGAGCAGTTCTTC
TRBJ1-2 | . | . | TRBV3-1/TRBV3-2 | CASSQGAGDYGYTF | TGTGCCAGCAGCCAAGGAGCGGGGGACTATGGCTACACCTTC
TRBJ1-2 | . | . | TRBV24-1 | CATSDADSDYGYTF | TGTGCCACCAGTGACGCAGACAGCGACTATGGCTACACCTTC
TRBJ1-2 | . | . | TRBV3-1/TRBV3-2 | CASSQEAGYTF | TGTGCCAGCAGCCAAGAAGCTGGCTACACCTTC
TRBJ2-1 | . | TRBD2 | TRBV6-5 | CASSYSGLAGNNEQFF | TGTGCCAGCAGTTACTCGGGACTAGCGGGGAACAATGAGCAGTTCTTC
TRBJ2-3 | . | TRBD2 | TRBV14 | CASSHLLGLAGGIPSDTQYF | TGTGCCAGCAGCCACCTATTGGGACTAGCGGGGGGCATACCGTCAGATACGCAGTATTTT
TRBJ2-1 | . | TRBD2 | TRBV24-1 | CATSDSGLAGAYNEQFF | TGTGCCACCAGTGATTCTGGACTAGCGGGGGCCTACAATGAGCAGTTCTTC
TRBJ2-7 | . | . | TRBV7-8 | CASSLSRSYEQYF | TGTGCCAGCAGCTTATCTAGATCCTACGAGCAGTACTTC
TRBJ1-1 | . | . | TRBV5-1 | CASSVVSNTEAFF | TGCGCCAGCAGCGTGGTCTCGAACACTGAAGCTTTCTTT
TRBJ2-1 | . | TRBD1 | TRBV25-1 | CASRGDRSSYNEQFF | TGTGCCAGCAGGGGGGACAGGAGCTCCTACAATGAGCAGTTCTTC
TRBJ2-2 | . | . | TRBV5-5 | CASSLETRATGELFF | TGTGCCAGCAGCTTGGAAACGCGGGCCACCGGGGAGCTGTTTTTT
TRBJ2-1 | . | . | TRBV15 | CATSRAGTGNEQFF | TGTGCCACCAGCAGAGCGGGAACTGGAAATGAGCAGTTCTTC
TRBJ1-3 | . | TRBD1 | TRBV19 | CASSIPGQKDTIYF | TGTGCCAGTAGTATACCGGGACAGAAAGACACCATATATTTT
TRBJ2-1 | once | . | TRBV7-2 | CASSLVVGGRIDNEQFF | TGTGCCAGCAGCTTAGTTGTGGGGGGACGCATCGACAATGAGCAGTTCTTC
TRBJ2-7 | . | . | TRBV5-8 | CASSFFSSAYEQYF | TGTGCCAGCAGCTTTTTTAGTAGCGCCTACGAGCAGTACTTC
TRBJ2-3 | . | TRBD2 | TRBV11-2 | CASSLWGRGGTDTQYF | TGTGCCAGCAGCCTGTGGGGGCGGGGGGGCACAGATACGCAGTATTTT
TRBJ2-1 | . | . | TRBV2 | CASTPGQYNEQFF | TGTGCCAGCACACCGGGACAATACAATGAGCAGTTCTTC
TRBJ1-1 | . | TRBD1 | TRBV18 | CASSGQGGGTEAFF | TGTGCCAGCTCCGGACAGGGTGGGGGAACTGAAGCTTTCTTT
TRBJ2-2 | . | . | TRBV5-1 | CASSSMKIDSSNTGELFF | TGCGCCAGCAGCTCCATGAAAATAGACAGCTCGAACACCGGGGAGCTGTTTTTT
TRBJ2-7 | once | TRBD2 | TRBV7-8 | CASSSEGMGGKSYEQYF | TGTGCCAGCAGCTCCGAGGGGATGGGGGGGAAGTCCTACGAGCAGTACTTC
TRBJ2-7 | . | . | TRBV28 | CASSPSGTSSYEQYF | TGTGCCAGCAGTCCCTCCGGGACAAGTTCCTACGAGCAGTACTTC
TRBJ2-3 | . | . | TRBV29-1 | CSVEERSPDTQYF | TGCAGCGTTGAAGAGAGGTCCCCAGATACGCAGTATTTT
TRBJ1-3 | . | . | TRBV28 | CASGGRRSGNTIYF | TGTGCCAGCGGCGGCCGCCGCTCTGGAAACACCATATATTTT
TRBJ2-1 | . | TRBD2 | TRBV28 | CASSSLVMTSGGSSYNEQFF | TGTGCCAGCAGTTCCCTCGTTATGACTAGCGGGGGAAGCTCCTACAATGAGCAGTTCTTC
TRBJ2-7 | . | TRBD1 | TRBV12-3/TRBV12-4 | CASSARTGGEQYF | TGTGCCAGCAGCGCGCGGACAGGGGGCGAGCAGTACTTC
TRBJ1-1 | . | . | TRBV6-6 | CASREYTEAFF | TGTGCCAGCCGAGAGTACACTGAAGCTTTCTTT
TRBJ2-2 | few | . | TRBV24-1 | CATSDFQGRSNTGELFF | TGTGCCACCAGTGATTTTCAGGGAAGGTCGAACACCGGGGAGCTGTTTTTT
TRBJ1-1 | . | . | TRBV7-9 | CASTAGVDTEAFF | TGTGCCAGCACGGCAGGGGTGGACACTGAAGCTTTCTTT
TRBJ1-2 | . | TRBD1 | TRBV3-1/TRBV3-2 | CASSSRTGMDGYTF | TGTGCCAGCAGCTCAAGGACAGGCATGGATGGCTACACCTTC